These 2 T cell receptor beta chains share one sample of origin, sequenced in a study of CD8 T cells in ankylosing spondylitis. TCRdb recomputed calls from the 5' RACE reads with MiXCR, one row per CDR3 protein. The table includes about 110,000 distinct CDR3 sequences, around 24% detected once. Sequencing used synovial fluid, either unsorted or a sorted T cell fraction (not recorded which). The receptors stem from a male donor with ankylosing spondylitis.

The table lists this clonotype with a count of one. This rearrangement joins TRBV10-3 to TRBJ2-2; TRBD2 aligns across 9 bases. Germline V CDR1 and CDR2: ENHRY, SYGVKD. The CDR3 is 16 amino acids. V was clipped by 5 bases and J by 0 bases; unmatched bases: 4. This CDR3 reads CAISQTSGSNTGELFF. The CDR3 DNA sequence: TGTGCCATCAGTCAGACTAGCGGATCGAACACCGGGGAGCTGTTTTTT.

This clonotype was seen repeatedly, ten times or more. V and J are TRBV7-2 and TRBJ2-1; D gene unclear. The V end lost 2 bases, the J end lost 9 bases, and 5 bases lay between the germline ends. The CDR3 totals 11 residues. Germline V lookup: CDR1 SGHTA, CDR2 FQGNSA. CDR3 in DNA: TGTGCCAGCAGCTTATTAACTGAGCAGTTCTTC. Its protein is CASSLLTEQFF.